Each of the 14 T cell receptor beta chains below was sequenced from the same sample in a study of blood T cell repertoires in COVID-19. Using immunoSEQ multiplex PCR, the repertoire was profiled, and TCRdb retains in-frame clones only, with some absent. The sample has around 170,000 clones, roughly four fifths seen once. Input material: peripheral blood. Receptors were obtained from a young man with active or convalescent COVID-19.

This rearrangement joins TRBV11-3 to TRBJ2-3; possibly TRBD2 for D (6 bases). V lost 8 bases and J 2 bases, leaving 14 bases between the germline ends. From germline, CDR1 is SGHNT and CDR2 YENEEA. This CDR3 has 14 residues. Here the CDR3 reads CASSQDYITDTQYF. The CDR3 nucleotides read TGTGCCAGCTCCCAGGACTACATCACAGATACGCAGTATTTT.

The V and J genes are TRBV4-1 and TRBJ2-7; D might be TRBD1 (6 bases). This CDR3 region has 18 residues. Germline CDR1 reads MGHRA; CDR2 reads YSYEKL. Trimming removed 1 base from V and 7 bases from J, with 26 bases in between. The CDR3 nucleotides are TGCGCCAGCAGCCAAGGGGTTTCGACAGGAGGTTCGAGAAAGGAGCAGTACGTC. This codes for CASSQGVSTGGSRKEQYV.

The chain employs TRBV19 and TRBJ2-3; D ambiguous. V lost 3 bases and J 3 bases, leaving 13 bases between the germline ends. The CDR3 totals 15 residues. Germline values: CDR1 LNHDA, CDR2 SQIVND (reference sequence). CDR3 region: CASSILGQETDTQYF. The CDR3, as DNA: TGTGCCAGTAGTATTCTGGGTCAGGAAACAGATACGCAGTATTTT.

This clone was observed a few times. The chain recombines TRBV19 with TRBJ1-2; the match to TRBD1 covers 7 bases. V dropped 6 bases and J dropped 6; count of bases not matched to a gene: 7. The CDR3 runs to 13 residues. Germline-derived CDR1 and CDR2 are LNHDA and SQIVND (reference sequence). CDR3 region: CASSLDRDDGYTF. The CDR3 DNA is TGTGCCAGTAGCCTAGACAGGGACGATGGCTACACCTTC.

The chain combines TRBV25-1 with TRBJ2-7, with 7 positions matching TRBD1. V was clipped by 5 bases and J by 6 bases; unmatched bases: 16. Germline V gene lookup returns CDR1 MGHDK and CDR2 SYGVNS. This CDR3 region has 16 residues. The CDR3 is CASSCQYRGVLSEQYV. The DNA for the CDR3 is TGTGCCAGCAGTTGTCAATACAGGGGAGTCTTGAGCGAGCAGTACGTC.

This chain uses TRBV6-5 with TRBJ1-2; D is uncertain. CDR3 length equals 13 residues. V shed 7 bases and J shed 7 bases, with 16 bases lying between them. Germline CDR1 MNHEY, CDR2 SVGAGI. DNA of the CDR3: TGTGCCAGCACCTTTGGTGCAGGTGGTGGCTACACCTTC. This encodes CASTFGAGGGYTF.

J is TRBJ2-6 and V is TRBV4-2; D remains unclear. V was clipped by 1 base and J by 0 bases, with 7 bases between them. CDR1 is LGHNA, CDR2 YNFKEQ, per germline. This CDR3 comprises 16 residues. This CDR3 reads CASSQGAFSGANVLTF. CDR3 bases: TGTGCCAGCAGCCAAGGGGCTTTCTCTGGGGCCAACGTCCTGACTTTC.

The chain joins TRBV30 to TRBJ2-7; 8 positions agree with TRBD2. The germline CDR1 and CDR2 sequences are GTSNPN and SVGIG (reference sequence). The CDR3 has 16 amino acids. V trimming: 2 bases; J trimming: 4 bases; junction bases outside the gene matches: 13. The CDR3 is CAWSLPGSSGPYEQYF. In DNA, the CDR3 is TGTGCCTGGAGTCTACCCGGTTCTAGCGGGCCGTACGAGCAGTACTTC.

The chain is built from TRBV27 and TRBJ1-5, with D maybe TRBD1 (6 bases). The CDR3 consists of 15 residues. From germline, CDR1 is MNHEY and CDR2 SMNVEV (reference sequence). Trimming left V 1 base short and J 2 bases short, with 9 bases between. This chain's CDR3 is CASSLWGQGNQPQHF. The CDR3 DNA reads TGTGCCAGCAGTTTATGGGGGCAGGGCAATCAGCCCCAGCATTTT.

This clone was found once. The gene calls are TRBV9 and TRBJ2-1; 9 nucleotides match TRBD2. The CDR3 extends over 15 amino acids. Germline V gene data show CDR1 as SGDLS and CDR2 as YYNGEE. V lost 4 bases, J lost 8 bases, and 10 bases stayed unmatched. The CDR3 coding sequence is TGTGCCAGCAGCCCCGAGCGGGAGGACAGCCATGAGCAGTTCTTC. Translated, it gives CASSPEREDSHEQFF.

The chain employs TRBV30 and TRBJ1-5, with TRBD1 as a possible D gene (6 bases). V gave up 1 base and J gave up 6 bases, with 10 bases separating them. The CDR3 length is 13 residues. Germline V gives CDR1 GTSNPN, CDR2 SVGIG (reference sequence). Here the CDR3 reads CAWSDRAGQPQHF. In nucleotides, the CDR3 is TGTGCCTGGAGTGACAGGGCCGGTCAGCCCCAGCATTTT.

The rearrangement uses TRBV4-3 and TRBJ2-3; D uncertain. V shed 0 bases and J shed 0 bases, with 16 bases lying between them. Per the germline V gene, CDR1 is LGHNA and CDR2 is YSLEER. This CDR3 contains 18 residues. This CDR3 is CASSQDLGRLLSTDTQYF. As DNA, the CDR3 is TGCGCCAGCAGCCAAGATCTTGGAAGACTCCTCAGCACAGATACGCAGTATTTT.

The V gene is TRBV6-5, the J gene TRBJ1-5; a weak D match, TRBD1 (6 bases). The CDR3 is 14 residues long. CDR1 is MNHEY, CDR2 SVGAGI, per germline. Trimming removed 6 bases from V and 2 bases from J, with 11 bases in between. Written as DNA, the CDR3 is TGTGCCAGCAGCCAAAACAGGGGCAATCAGCCCCAGCATTTT. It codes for CASSQNRGNQPQHF.

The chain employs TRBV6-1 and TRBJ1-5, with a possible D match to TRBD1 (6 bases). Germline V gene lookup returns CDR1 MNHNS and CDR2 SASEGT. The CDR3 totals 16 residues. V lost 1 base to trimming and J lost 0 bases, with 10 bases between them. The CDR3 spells CASSEVLGASNQPQHF. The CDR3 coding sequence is TGTGCCAGCAGTGAAGTTTTGGGGGCTAGCAATCAGCCCCAGCATTTT.